These 18 T cell receptor beta chains share one sample of origin, sequenced in a study of T cells in Graves' hyperthyroidism and ophthalmopathy (dated by TCRdb to the late 2010s). The method behind the library was multiplex PCR. Instrument used: Illumina HiSeq 2000. The TCR beta CDR3 regions were amplified from RNA transcripts. The first round of RT-PCR for the TCR CDR3 was performed with the HTBI primer set and the Qiagen OneStep RT-PCR kit. In TCRdb, the public reads were trimmed at Q25 with fastp and aligned with MiXCR, with productive beta chains retained. Every entry covers one CDR3 protein and lists the most common genes and DNA from its rows. The sample table shows 650,000 to 800,000 distinct CDR3 sequences, and approximately 42% are seen once. The top ten constitute approximately 7.2% of the sample. Sequencing was carried out using peripheral blood or thyroid tissue (not recorded which). The receptors were gathered from an adult man with Graves' disease, either hyperthyroidism or ophthalmopathy (not recorded which).

Points on this clonotype: A read error may produce the germline difference seen at one junction end. The V call is TRBV10-2, the J call TRBJ1-6, with D perhaps matching TRBD1 (5 bases). Germline V lookup: CDR1 WSHSY, CDR2 SAAADI. This CDR3 contains 16 residues. The CDR3 loop is CASSDPGLAYNSPLHF. The DNA of the CDR3 is TGCGCCAGCAGTGATCCGGGACTAGCCTACAATTCACCCCTCCACTTT.

The chain uses TRBV5-6 and TRBJ2-7, with TRBD1 matching 7 bases. The length of the CDR3 is 14 residues. V was clipped by 3 bases and J by 3 bases; unmatched bases: 6. Germline V gene sequence: CDR1 SGHDT, CDR2 YYEEEE. The CDR3 sequence: CASSWTGENYEQYF. The CDR3 coding sequence is TGTGCCAGCAGCTGGACAGGCGAAAACTACGAGCAGTACTTC. Based on the CDR3 plus reference TRBV5-6 and TRBJ2-7, the full variable domain is DAGVTQSPTHLIKTRGQQVTLRCSPKSGHDTVSWYQQALGQGPQFIFQYYEEEERQRGNFPDRFSGHQFPNYSSELNVNALLLGDSALYLCASSWTGENYEQYFGPGTRLTVT.

Concerning this clonotype itself: A read error may produce the germline difference seen at one junction end. The chain links TRBV5-5 to TRBJ2-2; 14 nucleotides agree with TRBD2. Looked up from germline, CDR1 is SGHKS and CDR2 is YYEKEE (reference sequence). The CDR3 runs to 19 residues. The DNA of the CDR3 is TGCGCCAGCAGCTTGGCCGGGACTAGCGGGGGTCGGGACACCGGGGAGCTGTTTTTT. Translation: CASSLAGTSGGRDTGELFF. The full variable domain, its missing parts supplied by reference TRBV5-5 and TRBJ2-2, is DAGVTQSPTHLIKTRGQQVTLRCSPISGHKSVSWYQQVLGQGPQFIFQYYEKEERGRGNFPDRFSARQFPNYSSELNVNALLLGDSALYLCASSLAGTSGGRDTGELFFGEGSRLTVL.

The chain carries TRBV10-3 and TRBJ1-2; possibly TRBD1 for D (5 bases). The CDR3 is made up of 12 amino acids. Per germline, CDR1 ENHRY and CDR2 SYGVKD. V was trimmed by 4 bases and J by 7 bases, leaving 10 bases between them. The CDR3 DNA reads TGTGCCATCAGTGTGGAGGGGCTTGGCTACACCTTC. Translation gives CAISVEGLGYTF.

The chain is built from TRBV7-2 and TRBJ2-5; TRBD1 matches at 9 bases. V lost 5 bases and J lost 4; bases outside the gene matches: 2. CDR1 and CDR2 (germline): SGHTA, FQGNSA. The CDR3 length is 13 residues. CDR3 sequence: CASSQQGAETQYF. The CDR3 nucleotides read TGTGCCAGCAGCCAACAGGGGGCAGAGACCCAGTACTTC.

By share, this clonotype counts as medium-sized. V gene TRBV10-3 combines with J gene TRBJ1-6; TRBD1 is a possible D gene (5 bases). Germline V lookup: CDR1 ENHRY, CDR2 SYGVKD. V lost 6 bases and J 9 bases, leaving 21 bases between the germline ends. The CDR3 loop spans 16 amino acids. The CDR3 is CAIRAMRDRGGSPLHF. CDR3 nucleotide sequence: TGTGCCATCAGGGCGATGAGGGACCGTGGTGGTTCACCCCTCCACTTT.

To note about this clonotype: This may be a read error, as it is one base from a much larger clone. J is TRBJ1-1 and V is TRBV10-3; the match to TRBD1 covers 9 bases. The germline V gene encodes CDR1 ENHRY and CDR2 SYGVKD. CDR3 length: 14 residues. V was pared by 3 bases and J by 6 bases, with 5 bases of the junction left unmatched. The CDR3 loop reads CAISEMTGGAEAFF. CDR3 in DNA: TGTGCCATCAGTGAAATGACAGGGGGGGCTGAAGCTTTCTTT.

This clonotype was picked up many times. V gene TRBV20-1 combines with J gene TRBJ2-5; 7 bases fit TRBD2. Looked up from germline, CDR1 is DFQATT and CDR2 is SNEGSKA (reference sequence). The CDR3 is 12 amino acids. V gave up 1 base and J gave up 4 bases; unmatched junction bases: 0. The CDR3 region has the DNA TGCAGTGCTAGAGCGGGAGGAGAGACCCAGTACTTC. Its translation is CSARAGGETQYF.

This clonotype was seen more than once but under ten times. This rearrangement joins TRBV24-1 to TRBJ1-1; the match to TRBD1 covers 11 bases. Trimming took 2 bases from V and 8 from J; bases not matched to a gene: 6. CDR1 is KGHDR and CDR2 is SFDVKD in the germline V gene. CDR3 length: 15 amino acids. CDR3 sequence reads: CATSDSGQGAEEAFF. The CDR3 DNA reads TGTGCCACCAGTGATTCCGGACAGGGGGCGGAAGAAGCTTTCTTT.

This clonotype was recorded many times. V and J are TRBV20-1 and TRBJ2-5; TRBD2 is a possible D gene (6 bases). The CDR3 consists of 11 residues. With 5 bases removed from V and 4 bases from J, the gap between germline ends came to 8 bases. Germline V gives CDR1 DFQATT, CDR2 SNEGSKA (reference sequence). In DNA form, the CDR3 reads TGCAGTGCTCTGGGAGGAGAGACCCAGTACTTC. Its protein product is CSALGGETQYF.

This clonotype came up once. V and J are TRBV29-1 and TRBJ1-1, with a possible D match to TRBD1 (5 bases). This CDR3 has 12 amino acids. Trimming stripped 8 bases from V and 6 bases from J, with 16 bases between. CDR1 SQVTM and CDR2 ANQGSEA come from the germline V gene. DNA of the CDR3: TGCAGCTTCCTGGGGGACGGACCTGAAGCTTTCTTT. This gives the protein CSFLGDGPEAFF.

This clonotype was seen repeatedly, ten times or more. The chain combines TRBV2 with TRBJ1-5, with D unresolved. Germline V gene lookup returns CDR1 SNHLY and CDR2 FYNNEI. The V gene lost 8 bases and the J gene lost 1 base, with 6 bases spanning the gap. CDR3 length: 12 amino acids. The chain's CDR3 is CASLGSNQPQHF. The CDR3 DNA sequence: TGTGCCAGCTTGGGGAGCAATCAGCCCCAGCATTTT.

V gene TRBV9 combines with J gene TRBJ1-2, with a tentative D call TRBD1 (6 bases). CDR1 is SGDLS and CDR2 is YYNGEE in the germline V gene. With 0 bases removed from V and 8 bases from J, the gap between germline ends came to 14 bases. The CDR3 length is 14 residues. CDR3 sequence: CASSVGWDTQGYTF. The CDR3, as DNA: TGTGCCAGCAGCGTAGGGTGGGACACCCAAGGCTACACCTTC.

Concerning this clonotype: Possible read error: a much larger clone is one base away. This rearrangement joins TRBV10-3 to TRBJ1-3; D is possibly TRBD1 (6 bases). The CDR3 spans 16 residues. Germline CDR1 and CDR2: ENHRY and SYGVKD. This chain's CDR3 is CAISAGGPSSGNSIYF. The CDR3 DNA follows: TGTGCCATCAGTGCGGGGGGGCCTAGCTCTGGAAACTCCATATATTTT.

In its sample, this clonotype was seen a few times. The gene calls are TRBV29-1 and TRBJ1-4; 8 bases match TRBD1. The J segment lost 8 bases and the V segment lost 5 bases, leaving 4 bases of the junction unmatched. The CDR3 extends over 12 amino acids. The germline V gene encodes CDR1 SQVTM and CDR2 ANQGSEA. The CDR3 nucleotides are TGCAGCGTTCGGACAGGGCGAGAAAAACTGTTTTTT. Encoded protein: CSVRTGREKLFF.

This clonotype was counted between two and nine times. The chain joins TRBV10-1 to TRBJ1-1, with TRBD1 matching over 10 bases. CDR1 is WNHNN and CDR2 is SYGVQD in the germline V gene (reference sequence). The CDR3 has 15 amino acids. The V gene end was trimmed by 6 bases and the J gene end by 4 bases; junction bases not matched to a gene: 8. The CDR3 DNA reads as TGCGCCAGCAGCGCTACCGGGACAGGGGCCACTGAAGCTTTCTTT. Amino acids: CASSATGTGATEAFF.

Remarks on this clonotype: One base away lies a much larger clone, so this may be a sequencing read error. V and J are TRBV29-1 and TRBJ1-1, with TRBD1 identical over 8 bases. Losses at the gene ends were 4 bases for V and 1 base for J; bases not matched to a gene: 2. The CDR3 covers 13 residues. The germline gives CDR1 SQVTM, CDR2 ANQGSEA. CDR3 region: CSVAGQGNTEAFF. In nucleotides, the CDR3 is TGCAGCGTTGCCGGACAGGGGAACACTGAAGCTTTCTTT. Looking up the rest from reference TRBV29-1 and TRBJ1-1 gives the full variable domain: SAVISQKPSRDICQRGTSLTIQCQVDSQVTMMFWYRQQPGQSLTLIATANQGSEATYESGFVIDKFPISRPNLTFSTLTVSNMSPEDSSIYLCSVAGQGNTEAFFGQGTRLTVV.

The V gene is TRBV11-2, the J gene TRBJ1-2; D remains unclear. Trimming pared 2 bases from V and 10 bases from J, leaving 11 bases between. The CDR3 is 12 residues long. Per the germline V gene, CDR1 is SGHAT and CDR2 is FQNNGV. The CDR3 bases are TGTGCCAGCAGCTTACCAGACCGCGTCTACACCTTC. It encodes CASSLPDRVYTF.